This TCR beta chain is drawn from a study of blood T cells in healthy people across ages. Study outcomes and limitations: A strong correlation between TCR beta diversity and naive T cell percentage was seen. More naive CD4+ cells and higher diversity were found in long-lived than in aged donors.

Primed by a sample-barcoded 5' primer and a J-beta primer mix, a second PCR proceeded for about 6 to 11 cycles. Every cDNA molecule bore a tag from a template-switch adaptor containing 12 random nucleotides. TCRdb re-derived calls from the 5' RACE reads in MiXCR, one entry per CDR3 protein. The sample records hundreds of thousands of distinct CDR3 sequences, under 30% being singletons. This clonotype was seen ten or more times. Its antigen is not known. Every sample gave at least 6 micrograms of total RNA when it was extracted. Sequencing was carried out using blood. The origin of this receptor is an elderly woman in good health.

The CDR3 loop reads CASSLLGQGTTEAFF. Written as DNA, the CDR3 is TGCGCCAGCAGCTTGCTGGGACAGGGGACCACTGAAGCTTTCTTT. V is TRBV5-1 and J is TRBJ1-1; 10 positions agree with TRBD1. V lost 1 base to trimming and J lost 4 bases; unmatched junction nucleotides: 4. Germline lookup yields CDR1 SGHRS and CDR2 YFSETQ. The CDR3 length is 15 residues.